A single sample gave rise to the 9 T cell receptor beta chains below, sequenced in a study of CD8 T cells in Susac syndrome. The authors reverse transcribed 0.5 to 1 ug RNA with random hexamers. TCRdb recomputed calls from the immunoSEQ multiplex PCR reads with MiXCR, one row per CDR3 protein. Among some 200,000 distinct CDR3 sequences, 90% to 96% were seen once, and the ten largest hold approximately 0.1%. The source material was CD4+ T cells from PBMCs. Receptor source: a human donor with Susac syndrome.

J is TRBJ2-4 and V is TRBV3-1, with D perhaps given as TRBD1 or TRBD2 (6 bases each). The CDR3 covers 17 residues. V gave up 2 bases and J gave up 0 bases, with 14 bases separating them. CDR1 is LGHDT and CDR2 is YNNKEL in the germline V gene (reference sequence). This CDR3 is CASSQSRGQLAKNIQYF. The DNA for the CDR3 is TGTGCCAGCAGCCAATCCCGGGGGCAGCTAGCCAAAAACATTCAGTACTTC.

J is TRBJ2-5 and V is TRBV20-1; 13 nucleotides line up with TRBD2. Germline loops: CDR1 DFQATT, CDR2 SNEGSKA (reference sequence). V trimming: 3 bases; J trimming: 9 bases; junction bases outside the gene matches: 13. This CDR3 is built from 16 residues. DNA of the CDR3: TGCAGTGCTAGGGACCGGACTAGCGGGGGCCCCGTTTCCCAGTACTTC. Amino acid sequence: CSARDRTSGGPVSQYF.

The chain employs TRBV19 and TRBJ1-2; D is unresolved. Germline CDR1 and CDR2: LNHDA and SQIVND (reference sequence). CDR3 length: 14 amino acids. V lost 3 bases, J lost 5 bases, and 13 bases lay in between. This CDR3 is CASSIDPKGYGYTF. The CDR3 DNA reads TGTGCCAGTAGTATTGACCCCAAAGGGTATGGCTACACCTTC.

J is TRBJ2-7 and V is TRBV7-8; D is perhaps TRBD1 (5 bases). The V and J ends lost 7 bases and 2 bases respectively, with 15 bases between them. Germline V CDR1 and CDR2: SGHVS, FQNEAQ. This CDR3 spans 14 amino acids. The CDR3: CASTRTGYPYEQYF. DNA of the CDR3: TGTGCCAGCACGAGAACAGGCTATCCCTACGAGCAGTACTTC. Using reference TRBV7-8 and TRBJ2-7 for the parts outside the CDR3, the full variable domain is GAGVSQSPRYKVAKRGQDVALRCDPISGHVSLFWYQQALGQGPEFLTYFQNEAQLDKSGLPSDRFFAERPEGSVSTLKIQRTQQEDSAVYLCASTRTGYPYEQYFGPGTRLTVT.

The rearrangement joins TRBV13 to TRBJ2-2; 7 bases map to TRBD2. V shed 5 bases and J 1 base; nucleotides not matched to a gene: 7. The CDR3 is 16 residues long. The V gene's germline CDR1 is PRHDT and CDR2 FYEKMQ (reference sequence). The DNA of the CDR3 is TGTGCCAGCAGCCCCCGGGTAGCGGGGAACACCGGGGAGCTGTTTTTT. Protein product: CASSPRVAGNTGELFF.

The CDR3 loop reads CASSLSGPGYEQYF. CDR3 sequence (DNA): TGTGCCAGCAGCTTATCAGGGCCTGGGTACGAGCAGTACTTC. The rearrangement joins TRBV7-2 to TRBJ2-7; D is possibly TRBD1 (5 bases). This CDR3 region has 14 residues. Germline lookup yields CDR1 SGHTA and CDR2 FQGNSA. Trimming stripped 2 bases from V and 4 bases from J, with 12 bases between.

J is TRBJ1-5 and V is TRBV30; D possibly corresponds to TRBD1 (6 bases). This CDR3 is 15 amino acids long. The germline gives CDR1 GTSNPN, CDR2 SVGIG (reference sequence). Between the trimmed V and J ends, which lost 2 bases and 5 bases, there was a span of 16 bases. DNA for the CDR3: TGTGCCTGGAGTTCCGGTGGCAGGGGTTATCAGCCCCAGCATTTT. Its translation is CAWSSGGRGYQPQHF.

The rearrangement links TRBV6-6 to TRBJ2-7; perhaps TRBD1 as D (5 bases). Germline V lookup: CDR1 MNHNY, CDR2 SVGAGI (reference sequence). Trimming left V 2 bases short and J 5 bases short, with 7 bases between. CDR3 size: 12 residues. The CDR3 coding sequence is TGTGCCAGCAGTTACAGGGGTGACGAGCAGTACTTC. Protein: CASSYRGDEQYF.

The chain combines TRBV20-1 with TRBJ1-2; tentatively, D is TRBD1 (6 bases). V lost 1 base and J 5 bases, leaving 17 bases between the germline ends. The CDR3 has 15 residues. CDR1 is DFQATT and CDR2 is SNEGSKA in the germline V gene (reference sequence). This CDR3 is CSARAGWGRGYGYTF. The CDR3 bases are TGCAGTGCTAGAGCCGGGTGGGGCAGGGGATATGGCTACACCTTC.